The 5 T cell receptor beta chains presented below share a single source sample, sequenced in a study of shared clonotypes between healthy human individuals. Only in-frame clones appear in the TCRdb table, and some are missing; sequencing was by immunoSEQ multiplex PCR. The sample yields 1,500,000 or so clones, less than 99% seen once. Sequenced material: naive CD4+ T cells sorted from blood. The subset here: CD45RA+ positively selected. All receptors come from a man under 40 in good health.

The chain uses TRBV25-1 and TRBJ2-1; 7 nucleotides align to TRBD1. The CDR3 has 16 amino acids. In germline, CDR1 is MGHDK, CDR2 SYGVNS. The V segment lost 4 bases and the J segment 8 bases; nucleotides outside the gene matches: 14. CDR3 amino acids: CASSGNWLTGWDEQFF. Here the CDR3 DNA reads TGTGCCAGCAGTGGTAATTGGCTGACAGGGTGGGATGAGCAGTTCTTC.

V and J are TRBV7-9 and TRBJ2-7, with no clear D. The V end was cut by 3 bases, the J end by 3 bases, with 12 bases between. Germline CDR1 reads SEHNR; CDR2 reads FQNEAQ (reference sequence). The CDR3 is made up of 14 amino acids. The CDR3 coding sequence is TGTGCCAGCAGCTTCCCAGGATCCAGCTACGAGCAGTACTTC. As protein: CASSFPGSSYEQYF.

This clone appeared a single time. V and J are TRBV29-1 and TRBJ2-3; unclear D gene. CDR1 SQVTM and CDR2 ANQGSEA come from the germline V gene. The CDR3 extends over 11 amino acids. The V gene lost 7 bases and the J gene lost 2 bases, with 7 bases spanning the gap. The chain's CDR3 is CSASYTDTQYF. The DNA for the CDR3 is TGCAGCGCGTCCTACACAGATACGCAGTATTTT.

V usage is TRBV6-1 and J usage is TRBJ2-7; TRBD1 matches at 11 bases. Losses at the gene ends were 7 bases for V and 5 bases for J; bases not matched to a gene: 4. CDR1 and CDR2 from the germline V gene are MNHNS and SASEGT. This CDR3 is built from 13 residues. The CDR3 nucleotides are TGTGCCAGCAAAGGGACAGGGGGACACGAGCAGTACTTC. The encoded protein is CASKGTGGHEQYF.

This chain uses TRBV7-9 with TRBJ2-7; no clear D. Per germline, CDR1 SEHNR and CDR2 FQNEAQ (reference sequence). Trimming removed 5 bases at V and 0 bases at J, with 11 bases between. The CDR3 is 14 residues long. For the CDR3, the DNA is TGTGCCAGCAGCCTCCAGTTGTCCTCCTACGAGCAGTACTTC. Translated: CASSLQLSSYEQYF.